The rows below give T cell receptor beta chains drawn from one sample of a study of T cell repertoires in cytomegalovirus infection. Their antigen targets remain unknown. Via MiXCR, TCRdb re-called the reads, giving one row per CDR3 protein. The sample comprises around 540,000 distinct CDR3 sequences, 30% to 40% of which are singletons, and roughly 15% rests with the top ten. The sample consisted of cultured PBMCs, taken from culture after CMV antigen stimulation. These receptors all stem from a human donor in good health (CMV status not recorded). Some clones in this sample may be carry-over from other donors' samples. Both conserved end residues are trimmed from each CDR3. The order of the fields is V gene, CDR3 protein.

>TRBV6-8
ASARGGGYT
>TRBV19
ASSSAPGFSQHNEQF
>TRBV29-1
SVARDVADTQY
>TRBV12-3/TRBV12-4
ASRPDRYSNKPQH
>TRBV4-3
ASSQKPTSGSISYNEQF
>TRBV7-2
ASSLTRLYNEQF
>TRBV6-1
ASSLTRASSGANVLT
>TRBV7-2
ASSLVWGSSYNEQF
>TRBV7-3
ASSSTGTDYGYT
>TRBV19
ASTKERNSYNEQF
>TRBV7-2
ASSLPIRGLAGEFAYEQY
>TRBV30
AWTWTGKMKGYT
>TRBV11-1
ASSLRAPSGIAKNIQY
>TRBV7-4
ASASIGGQGDTQY
>TRBV12-3/TRBV12-4
ASSQGTSPGTGELF
>TRBV7-2
ASSSMRGQSQPQH
>TRBV6-5
ASNGRRIAGDNEQF
>TRBV11-3
ASSLRPLQETQY
>TRBV11-3
ASSLDQWGTDTQY
>TRBV5-4
ASSHALEGPNNEQF
>TRBV4-3
ASSQERGGFNGYT
>TRBV4-3
ASSQSRFGNEQF
>TRBV7-9
ATRIGPAGTEAF
>TRBV7-2
ASSPDGQETQY
>TRBV7-9
ASSHLGTIKWDRPNTGELF
>TRBV6-2/TRBV6-3
ASSRPPSGKTNEQY
>TRBV7-6
ASSSLSQSSYNEQF
>TRBV23-1
ASSRPGTGKRQPQH
>TRBV5-1
ASSFSTSYTDTQY
>TRBV5-1
ASSSGQGARTGELF
>TRBV29-1
SVVSGQKSNYGYT
>TRBV6-2/TRBV6-3
ASNTGPEPLH
>TRBV7-2
ASSLGHNYYGYT
>TRBV5-4
ASSLPLAGGPDEQF
>TRBV19
ASSMYPQEAF
>TRBV11-2
ASSRSGRTLNEQF
>TRBV19
ASTSAGGPTNEQF
>TRBV15
ATSRLREGLNEQF
>TRBV11-3
ASSPWRTSGRTETQY
>TRBV14
ASSQLREFSGNTIY
>TRBV12-3/TRBV12-4
ASSWSDSYEQY